The 3 T cell receptor beta chains below were found in one sample sequenced in a study of human thymus T cells. Thymus specimens were resections from corrective heart surgery. Some clones are missing from TCRdb's copy, which holds only in-frame ones; the method was immunoSEQ multiplex PCR. The sample yields tens of thousands of clones, around 95% seen once. Sequencing was done on a sample of thymus tissue. All receptors come from a girl less than two years old with a congenital heart defect but otherwise immunologically healthy.

The chain recombines TRBV6-5 with TRBJ2-1, with a possible D match to TRBD1 (5 bases). The CDR3 runs to 14 residues. CDR1 is MNHEY, CDR2 SVGAGI, per germline. V was pared by 6 bases and J by 5 bases, with 14 bases between. CDR3 protein: CASRPSLGDNEQFF. The CDR3 nucleotides read TGTGCCAGCAGGCCAAGCCTAGGGGACAATGAGCAGTTCTTC.

CDR3 sequence reads: CASSVEGGTYEQYF. CDR3 coding DNA: TGTGCCAGCAGCGTAGAAGGAGGGACCTACGAGCAGTACTTC. The rearrangement joins TRBV9 to TRBJ2-7; weak D call: TRBD2 (6 bases). Looked up from germline, CDR1 is SGDLS and CDR2 is YYNGEE. The CDR3 runs to 14 residues. Trimming took 0 bases from V and 2 from J, leaving 9 bases between them.

This clone was found once. This chain joins TRBV9 and TRBJ2-4; D is unclear. Trimming left V 0 bases short and J 0 bases short, with 13 bases between. Germline CDR1 reads SGDLS; CDR2 reads YYNGEE. The CDR3 loop spans 17 amino acids. The CDR3 DNA sequence: TGTGCCAGCAGCGTAGGGGTGGGCACCCTAGCCAAAAACATTCAGTACTTC. This sequence encodes CASSVGVGTLAKNIQYF.